This TCR beta chain stems from a study of blood T cell dynamics during melanoma immunotherapy. The overall study: Metastatic melanoma patients received first-line pembrolizumab or nivolumab plus ipilimumab.

This clone occurred once. The antigen is not known. Noted time point: pre-treatment baseline. At 12 weeks after first infusion, RECIST 1.1 defined response for most patients. The junction had 5 bases not matched to a gene; V was cut back by 4 bases and J by 4 bases. Germline V gives CDR1 SGHRS, CDR2 YFSETQ. This CDR3 is 15 amino acids long. Each bulk PBMC sample had 300 to 350 ng DNA loaded. Sequenced by immunoSEQ multiplex PCR; TCRdb stores in-frame clones only, minus some. The data show over 10,000 clones, 65% to 85% seen once. Points from the study as a whole: PBMC repertoires of eventual disease-control patients split at W3 into clonality or diversity gains.

The V call is TRBV5-1, the J call TRBJ2-2, with TRBD1 identical over 9 bases. The sequencing here drew on blood, taken from a patient treated with checkpoint blockade. The receptor was derived from a human donor with melanoma. The CDR3 DNA reads TGCGCCAGCAGCAACTCGACAGGGGGCACCGGGGAGCTGTTTTTT. It is translated as CASSNSTGGTGELFF.